This T cell receptor beta chain was identified during a study of CD8 T cells in Susac syndrome. Trimming stripped 0 bases from V and 4 bases from J, with 6 bases between. CDR3 size: 13 residues. In germline, CDR1 is LGHDT, CDR2 YNNKEL (reference sequence). Reverse transcription of about 0.5 to 1 ug RNA used random hexamers. TCRdb ran MiXCR on the immunoSEQ multiplex PCR reads and lists one entry per CDR3 protein. The sample lists 180,000 or so distinct CDR3 sequences; about 93% were seen once. Specimen: CD4+ T cells from PBMCs. V is TRBV3-1 and J is TRBJ1-1; no clear D. This TCR derives from a human donor in good health. CDR3 DNA: TGTGCCAGCAGCCAAGATCTTGGCACTGAAGCTTTCTTT. Translation gives CASSQDLGTEAFF.